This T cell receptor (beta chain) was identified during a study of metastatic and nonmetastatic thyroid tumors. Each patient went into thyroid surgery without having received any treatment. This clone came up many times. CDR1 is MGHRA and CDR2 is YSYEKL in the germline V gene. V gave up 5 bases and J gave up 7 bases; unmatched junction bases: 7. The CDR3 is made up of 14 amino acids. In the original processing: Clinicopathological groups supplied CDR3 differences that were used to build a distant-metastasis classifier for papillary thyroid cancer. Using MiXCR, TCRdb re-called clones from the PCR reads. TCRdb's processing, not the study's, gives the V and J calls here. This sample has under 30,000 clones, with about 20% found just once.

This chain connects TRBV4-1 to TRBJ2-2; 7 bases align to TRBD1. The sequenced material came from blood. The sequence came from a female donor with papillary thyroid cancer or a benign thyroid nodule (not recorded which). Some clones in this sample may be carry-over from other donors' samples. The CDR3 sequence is CASSVDRFGGELFF. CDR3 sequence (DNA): TGCGCCAGCAGCGTGGACAGGTTTGGCGGGGAGCTGTTTTTT.